The 20 T cell receptor beta chains below come from one sample, sequenced in a study of blood T cell repertoires in COVID-19. Assay: immunoSEQ multiplex PCR; the TCRdb copy retains only in-frame clones and omits some. The sample holds 200,000 to 250,000 clones, roughly 80% seen once. Sample: peripheral blood. The receptors derive from a woman older than 75 with active or convalescent COVID-19.

The chain joins TRBV2 to TRBJ1-5, with a possible D match to TRBD1 (5 bases). The CDR3 totals 12 residues. Germline CDR1 and CDR2: SNHLY and FYNNEI. The V end was cut by 7 bases, the J end by 7 bases, with 11 bases between. In DNA, the CDR3 is TGTGCCAGCAAAAGACCAGGGCAGCCCCAGCATTTT. Amino acids: CASKRPGQPQHF.

The V and J genes are TRBV11-1 and TRBJ2-1, with TRBD2 as a possible D gene (6 bases). Germline lookup yields CDR1 SGHAT and CDR2 FQDESV (reference sequence). Trimming removed 6 bases at V and 4 bases at J, with 13 bases between. The CDR3 contains 14 residues. The CDR3 spells CASRGTGTYNEQFF. Here the CDR3 DNA reads TGTGCCAGCAGGGGGACGGGGACTTACAATGAGCAGTTCTTC.

The chain links TRBV5-6 to TRBJ1-2; 9 nucleotides match TRBD1. V was clipped by 4 bases and J by 7 bases; unmatched bases: 5. The CDR3 extends over 13 amino acids. Germline CDR1 reads SGHDT; CDR2 reads YYEEEE. CDR3 nucleotide sequence: TGTGCCAGCAGCCCACAGGGGGCGCGTGGCTACACCTTC. The encoded protein is CASSPQGARGYTF.

The chain employs TRBV19 and TRBJ2-1, with D perhaps TRBD2 (6 bases). Germline loops: CDR1 LNHDA, CDR2 SQIVND (reference sequence). The ends were cut back, 0 bases at V and 4 bases at J, with 10 bases in the middle. The CDR3 sequence is 15 residues long. CDR3 nucleotide sequence: TGTGCCAGTAGTATAGAGGAGGGCAGTTACAATGAGCAGTTCTTC. This codes for CASSIEEGSYNEQFF.

This clone appeared a few times. The chain recombines TRBV10-3 with TRBJ1-2; D is perhaps TRBD1 (6 bases). Looked up from germline, CDR1 is ENHRY and CDR2 is SYGVKD. Between the trimmed V and J ends, which lost 4 bases and 5 bases, there was a span of 8 bases. This CDR3 is built from 12 residues. The CDR3 sequence is CAISVGGYGYTF. CDR3 nucleotides: TGTGCCATCAGTGTAGGGGGTTATGGCTACACCTTC.

This clone was counted a single time. V is TRBV15 and J is TRBJ2-7; 8 bases align to TRBD2. The CDR3 spans 15 residues. V dropped 5 bases and J dropped 3; count of bases not matched to a gene: 9. Germline V gives CDR1 LNHNV, CDR2 YYDKDF (reference sequence). CDR3 sequence (DNA): TGTGCCACCAGCGAACAGCCGGGACTAGGCTACGAGCAGTACTTC. Translated, it gives CATSEQPGLGYEQYF.

The chain employs TRBV7-8 and TRBJ2-5; D is undetermined. Trimming took 5 bases from V and 5 from J, leaving 12 bases between them. The CDR3 runs to 13 residues. Germline V gene sequence: CDR1 SGHVS, CDR2 FQNEAQ. CDR3 nucleotide sequence: TGTGCCAGCAGCCCCTCCAGGCGTGAGACCCAGTACTTC. Amino acid sequence: CASSPSRRETQYF. The complete variable domain, with remaining parts taken from reference TRBV7-8 and TRBJ2-5, reads GAGVSQSPRYKVAKRGQDVALRCDPISGHVSLFWYQQALGQGPEFLTYFQNEAQLDKSGLPSDRFFAERPEGSVSTLKIQRTQQEDSAVYLCASSPSRRETQYFGPGTRLLVL.

J is TRBJ2-3 and V is TRBV6-5, with D unresolved. From germline, CDR1 is MNHEY and CDR2 SVGAGI. The CDR3 has 14 residues. The ends were cut back, 5 bases at V and 3 bases at J, with 12 bases in the middle. CDR3 residues: CASSPLEATDTQYF. CDR3 sequence (DNA): TGTGCCAGCAGTCCCCTCGAGGCAACAGATACGCAGTATTTT.

This chain uses TRBV6-2 or TRBV6-3 with TRBJ2-6; possible D gene TRBD1, 5 bases. This CDR3 contains 15 residues. Germline V gene sequence: CDR1 MNHEY, CDR2 SVGEGT. Deletions cut 2 bases from V and 0 bases from J, with 5 bases between. The CDR3 nucleotides read TGTGCCAGCAGTTACGGGGCCTCTGGGGCCAACGTCCTGACTTTC. Amino acid sequence: CASSYGASGANVLTF.

This clone has only one observation. This rearrangement joins TRBV18 to TRBJ1-2; 9 bases match TRBD1. The CDR3 is made up of 15 amino acids. The germline gives CDR1 KGHSH, CDR2 LQKENI. Trimming cost V 3 bases and J 6 bases; bases outside gene matches: 8. The CDR3 is CASSPPYRGLDGYTF. Written as DNA, the CDR3 is TGTGCCAGCTCACCCCCCTACAGGGGGCTAGATGGCTACACCTTC.

This clone was counted between two and nine times. This chain connects TRBV4-2 to TRBJ2-1, with D perhaps matching TRBD2 (6 bases). Deletions cut 6 bases from V and 0 bases from J, with 9 bases between. CDR1 is LGHNA and CDR2 is YNFKEQ in the germline V gene. The CDR3 is 14 amino acids. In nucleotides, the CDR3 is TGTGCCAGCAGGGGGGGAAGCTCCTACAATGAGCAGTTCTTC. The encoded protein is CASRGGSSYNEQFF.

This clone was seen only a few times. The chain has TRBV5-1 and TRBJ1-4; possibly TRBD1 for D (5 bases). The V gene lost 4 bases and the J gene lost 0 bases, with 7 bases spanning the gap. The CDR3 covers 14 residues. In germline, CDR1 is SGHRS, CDR2 YFSETQ. The CDR3 bases are TGCGCCAGCAGCCCGGGGGCAACTAATGAAAAACTGTTTTTT. Its protein is CASSPGATNEKLFF.

This chain connects TRBV2 to TRBJ1-1; D is unclear. V lost 11 bases to trimming and J lost 7 bases, with 17 bases between them. The CDR3 extends over 12 amino acids. Germline V lookup: CDR1 SNHLY, CDR2 FYNNEI. As DNA, the CDR3 is TGTGCCGGGATGGGAGACCCTCTTGAAGCTTTCTTT. Its protein is CAGMGDPLEAFF. Full variable domain (remainder filled in from reference TRBV2 and TRBJ1-1): EPEVTQTPSHQVTQMGQEVILRCVPISNHLYFYWYRQILGQKVEFLVSFYNNEISEKSEIFDDQFSVERPDGSNFTLKIRSTKLEDSAMYFCAGMGDPLEAFFGQGTRLTVV.

This chain links TRBV6-5 with TRBJ2-1; 7 bases agree with TRBD2. The CDR3 totals 13 residues. V was clipped by 10 bases and J by 7 bases; unmatched bases: 10. Germline V gene lookup returns CDR1 MNHEY and CDR2 SVGAGI. CDR3 DNA: TGTGCCACTTCGTTCGGGCGGGAGAATGAGCAGTTCTTC. Its protein product is CATSFGRENEQFF.

This clone has only a few counts. The gene calls are TRBV6-5 and TRBJ1-1; a weak D match, TRBD1 (6 bases). Germline values: CDR1 MNHEY, CDR2 SVGAGI. Trimming took off 0 bases at V and 5 bases at J, with 16 bases between the two ends. The CDR3 covers 16 residues. CDR3 loop: CASSYSRRGRLTEAFF. The CDR3 bases are TGTGCCAGCAGTTACTCGAGGCGGGGGCGTTTGACTGAAGCTTTCTTT.

This chain connects TRBV4-3 to TRBJ2-1; 10 nucleotides agree with TRBD1. Per the germline V gene, CDR1 is LGHNA and CDR2 is YSLEER. With V trimmed by 3 bases and J by 4 bases, 6 bases remained unmatched. The CDR3 sequence is 16 residues long. The CDR3 sequence: CASSHPPGQGYNEQFF. The CDR3 nucleotides are TGCGCCAGCAGCCACCCACCGGGACAGGGGTACAATGAGCAGTTCTTC.

This chain connects TRBV18 to TRBJ2-2; no clear D. CDR3 length: 12 amino acids. V was trimmed by 3 bases and J by 7 bases, leaving 6 bases between them. Germline V gene data show CDR1 as KGHSH and CDR2 as LQKENI. The CDR3: CASSPQIGELFF. In DNA form, the CDR3 reads TGTGCCAGCTCACCCCAGATCGGGGAGCTGTTTTTT.

There are many counts of this clone. CDR3 protein: CASTDRGGSDSPLHF. The CDR3 DNA follows: TGTGCCAGCACAGACCGAGGAGGGTCGGATTCACCCCTCCACTTT. The chain has TRBV7-9 and TRBJ1-6; D not certain. V was clipped by 7 bases and J by 8 bases, with 18 bases between them. Germline CDR1 reads SEHNR; CDR2 reads FQNEAQ (reference sequence). The CDR3 runs 15 residues.

The chain joins TRBV5-4 to TRBJ1-4, with D perhaps TRBD1 (6 bases). CDR1 is SGHNT and CDR2 is YYREEE in the germline V gene (reference sequence). The ends were cut back, 0 bases at V and 7 bases at J, with 10 bases in the middle. The CDR3 is 14 amino acids. The CDR3 DNA reads TGTGCCAGCAGCTTGGACAGGGCGGGTGAAAAACTGTTTTTT. This sequence encodes CASSLDRAGEKLFF.

This chain's CDR3 is CSASLDRASYEQYF. The DNA for the CDR3 is TGCAGTGCTAGTTTGGACAGGGCGTCCTACGAGCAGTACTTC. This chain uses TRBV20-1 with TRBJ2-7; TRBD1 aligns across 8 bases. Germline CDR1 and CDR2: DFQATT and SNEGSKA (reference sequence). Unmatched junction bases numbered 5, after V lost 3 bases and J lost 1 base. The CDR3 runs to 14 residues.